The sequence of this T cell receptor beta chain was determined in a study of blood T cell repertoires in COVID-19. Study background: From T cells, B-cell-depleted T cells, or PBMCs came the material, which was cDNA or gDNA.

Residents of 24 US areas, aged roughly 18 to 89 years, made up the participants. Assay: immunoSEQ multiplex PCR; the TCRdb copy retains only in-frame clones and omits some. Here the sample spans some 180,000 clones, approximately 90% being singletons. This TCR came from a middle-aged woman in a cohort exposed to, infected with or recovered from COVID-19 (not recorded which). The sequenced material came from PBMCs or T cells enriched from blood (not recorded which).

The CDR3, as DNA: TGTGCCAGCAGAGCGGGGGCGACGAACACAGATACGCAGTATTTT. Protein: CASRAGATNTDTQYF. The V and J genes are TRBV28 and TRBJ2-3, with TRBD2 matching 8 bases. The CDR3 totals 15 residues. V gave up 6 bases and J gave up 2 bases; unmatched junction bases: 7. Germline loops: CDR1 MDHEN, CDR2 SYDVKM.